This TCR beta chain was documented in a study of neurological immune-mediated disorders. Via MiXCR, TCRdb re-called the 5' RACE reads, giving one row per CDR3 protein. The sample lists 77,000 or so distinct CDR3 sequences, roughly 9.5% occurring once. This CDR3 comprises 15 residues. Germline trimming cut 0 bases from V and 2 bases from J; bases unmatched to any gene: 3. From germline, CDR1 is DFQATT and CDR2 SNEGSKA (reference sequence). This clonotype was seen more than once but under ten times. This receptor was obtained from a man aged 50 to 59 in good health. The chain uses TRBV20-1 and TRBJ1-5; 8 bases align to TRBD1. The sequenced sample consisted of PBMCs. CDR3 sequence: CSARENRGGNQPQHF. CDR3 nucleotides: TGCAGTGCTAGAGAAAACAGGGGGGGCAATCAGCCCCAGCATTTT.